The 13 T cell receptor beta chains given below trace back to one sample, sequenced in a study of blood T cells in healthy people across ages. Primed by a sample-barcoded 5' primer and a J-beta primer mix, a second PCR proceeded for 7 to 11 cycles. One entry per CDR3 protein results from TCRdb running MiXCR on the 5' RACE reads. The table shows 600,000 to 1,000,000 distinct CDR3 sequences, with 58% occurring only once. The sequenced material came from blood. The receptors here all came from a man in his thirties or forties in good health.

The genes are TRBV5-6 and TRBJ2-7; no firm D call. The CDR3 covers 16 residues. V was pared by 1 base and J by 2 bases, with 16 bases between. From germline, CDR1 is SGHDT and CDR2 YYEEEE. CDR3 amino acids: CASSLKVATAAYEQYF. CDR3 sequence (DNA): TGTGCCAGCAGCTTGAAGGTAGCAACTGCAGCCTACGAGCAGTACTTC. Full variable domain (missing parts from reference TRBV5-6 and TRBJ2-7): DAGVTQSPTHLIKTRGQQVTLRCSPKSGHDTVSWYQQALGQGPQFIFQYYEEEERQRGNFPDRFSGHQFPNYSSELNVNALLLGDSALYLCASSLKVATAAYEQYFGPGTRLTVT.

The V gene is TRBV12-3 or TRBV12-4, the J gene TRBJ2-4, with unresolved D. This CDR3 has 11 residues. V was shortened by 1 base and J by 15 bases, with 10 bases between the two germline ends. The CDR3 DNA is TGTGCCAGCAGTTTAGACGATTGGGTGTACTTC. Encoded protein: CASSLDDWVYF.

The chain uses TRBV12-3 or TRBV12-4 and TRBJ2-7; 7 nucleotides align to TRBD1. The CDR3 runs 15 residues. Trimming took 4 bases from V and 6 from J; bases not matched to a gene: 12. The CDR3 region is CASSSSSGTAGEQYF. The DNA of the CDR3 is TGTGCCAGCAGTTCATCCTCCGGGACAGCAGGCGAGCAGTACTTC.

V gene TRBV20-1 combines with J gene TRBJ1-1; D uncertain. CDR1 DFQATT and CDR2 SNEGSKA come from the germline V gene (reference sequence). Trimming left V 5 bases short and J 5 bases short, with 18 bases between. CDR3 length: 14 residues. For the CDR3, the DNA is TGCAGTGCTCAATCTGACGGGAAAGGGACTGAAGCTTTCTTT. The encoded protein is CSAQSDGKGTEAFF.

The chain combines TRBV5-1 with TRBJ2-5; 7 bases agree with TRBD2. Germline loops: CDR1 SGHRS, CDR2 YFSETQ. This CDR3 has 13 amino acids. Trimming removed 7 bases from V and 2 bases from J; junction bases left unmatched: 5. The CDR3 reads CASLGGEQETQYF. CDR3 DNA sequence: TGCGCCAGCCTGGGGGGGGAACAAGAGACCCAGTACTTC.

The chain has TRBV3-1 and TRBJ2-1, with 8 nucleotides matching TRBD2. Germline V gene data show CDR1 as LGHDT and CDR2 as YNNKEL (reference sequence). The CDR3 sequence is 14 residues long. V lost 3 bases, J lost 8 bases, and 6 bases stayed unmatched. The CDR3, as DNA: TGTGCCAGCAGCCAGGCGGGACTAGTCTATGAGCAGTTCTTC. It is translated as CASSQAGLVYEQFF.

The table lists this clonotype with a few counts. The J gene is TRBJ2-1, the V gene TRBV30; possibly TRBD1 for D (6 bases). V was shortened by 0 bases and J by 10 bases, with 13 bases between the two germline ends. CDR3 length: 13 amino acids. Germline CDR1 and CDR2: GTSNPN and SVGIG (reference sequence). The CDR3 DNA reads TGTGCCTGGAGTGTATACAGGGCCGGGGAGCAGTTCTTC. Its translation is CAWSVYRAGEQFF.

This clonotype has just one count. The V call is TRBV3-1, the J call TRBJ1-2; D remains ambiguous. Trimming took off 1 base at V and 3 bases at J, with 12 bases between the two ends. Germline lookup yields CDR1 LGHDT and CDR2 YNNKEL (reference sequence). CDR3 length: 15 residues. CDR3 nucleotide sequence: TGTGCCAGCAGCCAAGCAAGTACATGGGACTATGGCTACACCTTC. Its translation is CASSQASTWDYGYTF.

This clonotype was seen a few times. This rearrangement joins TRBV7-2 to TRBJ2-7, with TRBD2 matching 7 bases. From germline, CDR1 is SGHTA and CDR2 FQGNSA. V was pared by 6 bases and J by 6 bases, with 8 bases of the junction left unmatched. The CDR3 is 13 residues long. CDR3 protein: CASRSGLVSEQYF. In DNA, the CDR3 is TGTGCCAGCAGAAGTGGACTAGTCAGCGAGCAGTACTTC.

This sequence joins TRBV2 and TRBJ2-2, with TRBD1 matching over 7 bases. The trim removed 5 bases at V and 2 bases at J, leaving 5 bases unmatched. The CDR3 is 15 residues long. Germline CDR1 SNHLY, CDR2 FYNNEI. The CDR3 bases are TGTGCCAGCAGTCTGACAGGGTTCAACACCGGGGAGCTGTTTTTT. As protein: CASSLTGFNTGELFF.

The rearrangement uses TRBV28 and TRBJ2-1; 9 nucleotides line up with TRBD2. This CDR3 has 13 amino acids. V dropped 6 bases and J dropped 15; count of bases not matched to a gene: 12. Germline V gene lookup returns CDR1 MDHEN and CDR2 SYDVKM. CDR3 residues: CASRLTLAGAAFF. The CDR3, as DNA: TGTGCCAGCAGACTAACGTTAGCGGGAGCGGCGTTCTTC.

This chain links TRBV24-1 with TRBJ2-7; D is tentatively TRBD1 or TRBD2 (5 bases each). Per germline, CDR1 KGHDR and CDR2 SFDVKD. The CDR3 spans 14 residues. V was trimmed by 10 bases and J by 1 base, leaving 16 bases between them. CDR3 in amino acids: CATTVPGESYEQYF. As DNA, the CDR3 is TGTGCCACGACAGTTCCCGGGGAATCCTACGAGCAGTACTTC.

The chain employs TRBV20-1 and TRBJ2-4; D is unresolved. The J call is in doubt because the DNA end fits TRBJ2-7 better. This CDR3 comprises 9 residues. Per the germline V gene, CDR1 is DFQATT and CDR2 is SNEGSKA (reference sequence). The CDR3 DNA follows: TGCAGTGCTAGACTCGAGCAGTACTTC. This codes for CSARLEQYF.